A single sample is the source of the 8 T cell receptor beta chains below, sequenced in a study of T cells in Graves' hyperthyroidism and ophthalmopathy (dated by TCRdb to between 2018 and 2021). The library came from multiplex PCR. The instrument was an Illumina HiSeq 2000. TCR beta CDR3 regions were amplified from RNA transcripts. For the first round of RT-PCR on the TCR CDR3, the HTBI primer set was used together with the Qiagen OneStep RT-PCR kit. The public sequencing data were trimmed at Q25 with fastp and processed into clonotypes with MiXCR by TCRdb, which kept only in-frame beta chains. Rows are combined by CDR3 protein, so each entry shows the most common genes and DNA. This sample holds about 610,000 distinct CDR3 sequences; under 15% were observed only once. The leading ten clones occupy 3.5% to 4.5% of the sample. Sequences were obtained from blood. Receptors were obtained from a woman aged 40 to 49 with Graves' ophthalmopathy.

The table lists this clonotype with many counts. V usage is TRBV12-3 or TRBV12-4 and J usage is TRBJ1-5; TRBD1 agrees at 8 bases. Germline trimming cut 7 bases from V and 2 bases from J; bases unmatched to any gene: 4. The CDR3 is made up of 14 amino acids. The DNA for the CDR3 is TGTGCCAGCAATCAGGGGGCAGGCAATCAGCCCCAGCATTTT. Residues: CASNQGAGNQPQHF.

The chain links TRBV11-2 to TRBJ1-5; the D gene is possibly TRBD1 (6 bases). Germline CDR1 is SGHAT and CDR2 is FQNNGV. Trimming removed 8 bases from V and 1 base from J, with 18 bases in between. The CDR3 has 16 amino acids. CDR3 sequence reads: CASGPGGGRSNQPQHF. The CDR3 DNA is TGTGCCAGCGGTCCTGGCGGGGGCAGGAGCAATCAGCCCCAGCATTTT.

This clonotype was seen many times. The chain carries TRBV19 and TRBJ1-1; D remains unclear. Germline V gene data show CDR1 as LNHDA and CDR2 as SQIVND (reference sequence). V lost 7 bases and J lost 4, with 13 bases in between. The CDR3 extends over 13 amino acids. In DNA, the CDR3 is TGTGCCAGTACCCCTGGGCATTCCACTGAAGCTTTCTTT. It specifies CASTPGHSTEAFF.

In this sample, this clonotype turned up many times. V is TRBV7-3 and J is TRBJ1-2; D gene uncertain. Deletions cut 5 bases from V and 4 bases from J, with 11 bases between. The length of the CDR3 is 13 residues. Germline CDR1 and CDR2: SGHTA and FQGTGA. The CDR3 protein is CASSPDGRYGYTF. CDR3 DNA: TGTGCCAGCAGCCCCGACGGCCGCTATGGCTACACCTTC.

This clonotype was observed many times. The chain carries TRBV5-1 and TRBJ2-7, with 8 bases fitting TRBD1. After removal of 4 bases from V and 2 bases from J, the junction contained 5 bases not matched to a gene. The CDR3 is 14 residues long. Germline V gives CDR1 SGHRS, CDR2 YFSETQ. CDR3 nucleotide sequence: TGCGCCAGCAGCCAAAGGACAGGGCCCTACGAGCAGTACTTC. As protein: CASSQRTGPYEQYF.

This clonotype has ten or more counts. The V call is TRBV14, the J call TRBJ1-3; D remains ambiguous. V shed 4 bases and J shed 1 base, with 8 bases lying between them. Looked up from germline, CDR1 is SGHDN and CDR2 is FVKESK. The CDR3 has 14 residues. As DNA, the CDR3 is TGTGCCAGCAGCCTTCTGGCGTCTGGAAACACCATATATTTT. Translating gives CASSLLASGNTIYF.

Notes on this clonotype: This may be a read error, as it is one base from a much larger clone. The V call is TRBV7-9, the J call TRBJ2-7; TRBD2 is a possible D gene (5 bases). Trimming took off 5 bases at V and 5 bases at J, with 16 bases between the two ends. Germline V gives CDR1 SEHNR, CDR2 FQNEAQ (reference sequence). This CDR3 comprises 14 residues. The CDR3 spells CASSLFTRAHEQYF. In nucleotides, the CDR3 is TGTGCCAGCAGCCTCTTTACTAGGGCACACGAGCAGTACTTC.

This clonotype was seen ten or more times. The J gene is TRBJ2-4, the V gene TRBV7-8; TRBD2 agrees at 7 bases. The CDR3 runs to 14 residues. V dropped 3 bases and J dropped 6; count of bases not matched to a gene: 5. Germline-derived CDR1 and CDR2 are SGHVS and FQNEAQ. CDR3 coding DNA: TGTGCCAGCAGCTTCGGTGGGGGGGGAAACATTCAGTACTTC. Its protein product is CASSFGGGGNIQYF. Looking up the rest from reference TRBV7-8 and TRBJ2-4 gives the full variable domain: GAGVSQSPRYKVAKRGQDVALRCDPISGHVSLFWYQQALGQGPEFLTYFQNEAQLDKSGLPSDRFFAERPEGSVSTLKIQRTQQEDSAVYLCASSFGGGGNIQYFGAGTRLSVL.